The 10 T cell receptor beta chains in this list originate from one sample, sequenced in a study of blood T cell repertoires in COVID-19. Clones were sequenced by immunoSEQ multiplex PCR, and TCRdb holds only the in-frame ones, with some missing. The sample holds some 360,000 clones; around nine tenths are singletons and the top ten take just over 1%. Sequencing was done on a sample of PBMCs or T cells enriched from blood (not recorded which). The receptors derive from a woman in her twenties or thirties who had been exposed to COVID-19.

The chain employs TRBV2 and TRBJ2-5, with 7 nucleotides matching TRBD2. The CDR3 totals 16 residues. The ends lost 10 bases at V and 4 bases at J; junction bases unmatched: 18. Germline V CDR1 and CDR2: SNHLY, FYNNEI. CDR3 loop: CATDYDRRDYPETQYF. In nucleotides, the CDR3 is TGTGCCACCGATTACGACAGAAGGGACTACCCAGAGACCCAGTACTTC.

The chain employs TRBV3-1 (or the pseudogene TRBV3-2) and TRBJ2-3; 10 bases line up with TRBD2. Germline CDR1 LGHDT, CDR2 YNNKEL (reference sequence). CDR3 size: 15 residues. J was trimmed by 5 bases and V by 0 bases; bases with no gene match: 2. The CDR3 DNA is TGTGCCAGCAGCCAAGAGGGGACTAGCGTAGATACGCAGTATTTT. Amino acid sequence: CASSQEGTSVDTQYF.

The CDR3 loop is CASSRIPASGGEAFF. The CDR3 nucleotides read TGTGCCAGCTCACGGATTCCGGCCTCCGGAGGTGAAGCTTTCTTT. This chain uses TRBV18 with TRBJ1-1; D is uncertain. The CDR3 covers 15 residues. Per germline, CDR1 KGHSH and CDR2 LQKENI. The V and J ends lost 4 bases and 7 bases respectively, with 19 bases between them.

Comments on this clone: At one boundary the junction diverges from the germline segment, which might be a read error. The CDR3 spells CASSEEQSYGYTF. The CDR3 nucleotides are TGTGCCAGCAGCGAAGAACAGAGCTATGGCTACACCTTC. The chain recombines TRBV14 with TRBJ1-2; D uncertain. The germline V gene encodes CDR1 SGHDN and CDR2 FVKESK. The CDR3 covers 13 residues.

The chain carries TRBV3-1 (or the pseudogene TRBV3-2) and TRBJ2-2; 9 bases are a match to TRBD1. The CDR3 contains 20 residues. Trimming took 1 base from V and 6 from J; bases not matched to a gene: 18. The germline gives CDR1 LGHDT, CDR2 YNNKEL (reference sequence). The DNA of the CDR3 is TGTGCCAGCAGCCAAGGAGTAGGGGGCTCCAACAGGGGGCGTCCCGGGGAGCTGTTTTTT. As protein: CASSQGVGGSNRGRPGELFF.

The genes are TRBV12-5 and TRBJ2-5, with TRBD1 identical over 7 bases. With V trimmed by 4 bases and J by 4 bases, 0 bases remained unmatched. CDR3 length: 12 residues. Germline V gene sequence: CDR1 LGHNT, CDR2 FRNRAP. Here the CDR3 reads CASGSGGETQYF. The DNA of the CDR3 is TGTGCTAGTGGTTCAGGGGGAGAGACCCAGTACTTC. Together with reference TRBV12-5 and TRBJ2-5, the CDR3 gives the full variable domain: DARVTQTPRHKVTEMGQEVTMRCQPILGHNTVFWYRQTMMQGLELLAYFRNRAPLDDSGMPKDRFSAEMPDATLATLKIQPSEPRDSAVYFCASGSGGETQYFGPGTRLLVL.

The chain carries TRBV10-3 and TRBJ1-3; possible D gene TRBD1, 5 bases. Germline CDR1 and CDR2: ENHRY and SYGVKD. The V gene lost 11 bases and the J gene lost 7 bases, with 21 bases spanning the gap. The CDR3 length is 14 residues. CDR3 nucleotides: TGTGCCTCAGGTCCTTCAGGGAAAGTGAACACCATATATTTT. Its translation is CASGPSGKVNTIYF.

The chain recombines TRBV11-3 with TRBJ2-3; 9 nucleotides line up with TRBD2. The CDR3 is made up of 16 amino acids. With V trimmed by 1 base and J by 1 base, 3 bases remained unmatched. Germline CDR1 reads SGHNT; CDR2 reads YENEEA. CDR3: CASSLGIAGGTDTQYF. In nucleotides, the CDR3 is TGTGCCAGCAGCTTAGGGATAGCGGGGGGCACAGATACGCAGTATTTT.

This clone was counted a single time. As DNA, the CDR3 is TGTGCCAGCAGCCTCTGGGGGGGGCTAGCGGGAGTTGAGCAGTTCTTC. It is translated as CASSLWGGLAGVEQFF. The V call is TRBV7-2, the J call TRBJ2-1, with 10 nucleotides matching TRBD2. Trimming took 5 bases from V and 9 from J; bases not matched to a gene: 13. The germline V gene has CDR1 SGHTA and CDR2 FQGNSA. This CDR3 region has 16 residues.

The chain employs TRBV19 and TRBJ2-4, with D maybe TRBD2 (5 bases). CDR3 length: 17 amino acids. The V gene's germline CDR1 is LNHDA and CDR2 SQIVND (reference sequence). Deletions cut 3 bases from V and 1 base from J, with 16 bases between. CDR3 bases: TGTGCCAGTAGTATTCGCGGAGGCCGGAGCGCCAAAAACATTCAGTACTTC. Amino acid sequence: CASSIRGGRSAKNIQYF.